The TCR beta chain described here comes from a study of beta chain features in type 1 diabetes. On the study more broadly: The patient and healthy donor groups were comparable for age, gender and cell yields. Taken together, all samples contributed 95 million to 110 million examined sorted cells.

The CDR3 sequence is 15 residues long. V dropped 4 bases and J dropped 1; count of bases not matched to a gene: 4. CDR1 is MGHRA, CDR2 YSYEKL, per germline. Findings of the study overall: Significant though moderate, a shortening of TCRB CDR3s appeared in all four CD4+ subsets of Type 1 diabetes patients. In the patient group, naive, central memory and Treg TCRB repertoires seemed more alike than in the healthy donor group.

Remarks on this clone: Its antigen is as yet unknown.

Expressed TCRB transcripts were sequenced because the isolated RNA had all been reverse transcribed beforehand. Libraries were prepared by immunoSEQ multiplex PCR; TCRdb keeps only in-frame clonotypes and omits some of them. The data contain 250,000 to 300,000 clones, about 24% of them singletons. Stem cell-like memory, regulatory, central memory and naive CD4+ cells were sorted via CD45RO/CCR7/CD25/CD127/CD95/CD27. The clonotype originates from a woman aged 25 to 45 with type 1 diabetes. The rearrangement links TRBV4-1 to TRBJ1-1, with TRBD1 matching 9 bases. Sequenced: naive CD4+ T cells from blood. CDR3 in DNA: TGCGCCAGCAGCCCTTTGGGACAGGGGAACACTGAAGCTTTCTTT. Translation gives CASSPLGQGNTEAFF.